The T cell receptor (beta chain) described here comes from a study of cytomegalovirus exposure and HLA in healthy donors. Despite likely unrecorded immune exposures, the donors were nominally healthy at the time of sampling. With 60 Vbeta and 13 Jbeta primers, the PCR was carried out. Method: immunoSEQ multiplex PCR; TCRdb's copy keeps in-frame clones and lacks some. The table includes some 77,000 clones, roughly 78% detected once. The receptor's source is a man aged 30-40 years in good health and CMV-seronegative. The sample consisted of PBMCs.

CDR3 DNA: TGCAGCGTTGGCGGGGGGGGGACCTACGAGCAGTACTTC. Its translation is CSVGGGGTYEQYF. This rearrangement joins TRBV29-1 to TRBJ2-5; 9 nucleotides line up with TRBD2. The J call may not be correct, given that the DNA end is closer to TRBJ2-7. CDR3 length: 13 amino acids. Germline CDR1 is SQVTM and CDR2 is ANQGSEA.